The T cell receptor (beta chain) under discussion was sequenced for a study of T cell responses to AZD1222 COVID-19 vaccine. Note on this clone: Its antigen is not known.

Germline values: CDR1 SGHDT, CDR2 YYEEEE. The length of the CDR3 is 14 residues. V was shortened by 0 bases and J by 7 bases, with 14 bases between the two germline ends. Study conclusions and caveats: Donors were chiefly white British, with a greater number of females, and clonal diversity was perhaps underestimated. Sampling that yielded the repertoires occurred only after the peak T cell response.

Method: immunoSEQ multiplex PCR; TCRdb's copy keeps in-frame clones and lacks some. The sample contains 100,000 to 150,000 clones, just over 90% of which appear only once. The clonotype comes from an adult in good health. The chain recombines TRBV5-6 with TRBJ2-7; a possible D gene is TRBD2 (5 bases). Sequencing used peripheral blood, obtained on day 0 of AZD1222 vaccination. DNA of the CDR3: TGTGCCAGCAGCTTGGGGTGGACTGGGGAGGAGCAGTACTTC. Translated, it gives CASSLGWTGEEQYF.